The rows below give T cell receptor beta chains drawn from one sample of a study of CD8 T cells in ankylosing spondylitis. TCRdb independently ran MiXCR on the 5' RACE reads; one entry per CDR3 protein. The sample comprises fewer than 250,000 distinct CDR3 sequences, 32% of which are singletons, and about 4.2% rests with the top ten. The sequencing sample was made of blood, either unsorted or a sorted T cell fraction (not recorded which). These TCRs come from a male donor with ankylosing spondylitis or in good health (not recorded which). Each CDR3 is given with its conserved first and last residue. Each record gives: D gene, J gene, V gene, clone size, CDR3 DNA, CDR3 protein. The D gene is left open where the match is weak. For some rows the clone size is stated as once, few or many, or as a class when expanded; others skip it.

TRBD2	TRBJ2-1	TRBV10-3	.	TGTGCCATCAGTGAACCGCCGGGGGAGGGTGAGCAGTTCTTC	CAISEPPGEGEQFF
.	TRBJ1-1	TRBV9	few	TGTGCCAGCAGCGCTCACAGGTCGGACACTGAAGCTTTCTTT	CASSAHRSDTEAFF
.	TRBJ2-1	TRBV5-6	.	TGTGCCAGCAGCGGGCCGACTACCAATGAGCAGTTCTTC	CASSGPTTNEQFF
.	TRBJ2-7	TRBV12-3/TRBV12-4	.	TGTGCCAGCAGTTTAAACCCGGACGAGCAGTACTTC	CASSLNPDEQYF
TRBD2	TRBJ2-5	TRBV20-1	few	TGCAGTGCTAGAGGGGGAGGGGAAAAAGAGACCCAGTACTTC	CSARGGGEKETQYF
TRBD1	TRBJ2-1	TRBV9	.	TGTGCCAGCAGCTCGGACAGGGGTAACGATGAGCAGTTCTTC	CASSSDRGNDEQFF
.	TRBJ2-1	TRBV5-1	.	TGCGCCAGCAGCCCGAGCGCTGAGGCAGCTTACAATGAGCAGTTCTTC	CASSPSAEAAYNEQFF
TRBD2	TRBJ2-3	TRBV29-1	few	TGCAGCGTTCCTACTGGTAGCGGGGGGGCAGATACGCAGTATTTT	CSVPTGSGGADTQYF
TRBD1	TRBJ1-6	TRBV20-1	.	TGCAGTGCCAGGACAGGGTCGGAGTATTCACCCCTCCACTTT	CSARTGSEYSPLHF
TRBD1	TRBJ1-2	TRBV5-1	.	TGCGCCAGCCTGAGGACAGGTGATGGCTACACCTTC	CASLRTGDGYTF
.	TRBJ1-2	TRBV7-2	.	TGTGCCAGCAGCTTAACGACCTATGGCTACACCTTC	CASSLTTYGYTF
TRBD1	TRBJ2-2	TRBV19	.	TGTGCCAGTAGTGACCGGGACAGGGGGCCCGGGGAGCTGTTTTTT	CASSDRDRGPGELFF
TRBD2	TRBJ2-3	TRBV20-1	.	TGCAGTGCTAGAGAGTGGTCCGGGACTAGGCAGACAGATACGCAGTATTTT	CSAREWSGTRQTDTQYF
TRBD1	TRBJ2-3	TRBV12-3/TRBV12-4	.	TGTGCCAGCAGTTTGCTAGGGGACAGTGAGCAGTATTTT	CASSLLGDSEQYF
TRBD2	TRBJ2-1	TRBV29-1	.	TGCAGCGTGGAGGGGACTAGCGGAACGAATGAGCAGTTCTTC	CSVEGTSGTNEQFF
.	TRBJ1-1	TRBV7-9	few	TGTGCCAGCAGCTTTGCCCAGAGCACTGAAGCTTTCTTT	CASSFAQSTEAFF
.	TRBJ1-5	TRBV29-1	many	TGCAGCGTCGTGGGCGGCGATCAGCCCCAGCATTTT	CSVVGGDQPQHF
TRBD1	TRBJ1-1	TRBV12-3/TRBV12-4	few	TGTGCCAGCAGTTCCCTGAGGGGGCTGGTCACTGAAGCTTTCTTT	CASSSLRGLVTEAFF
.	TRBJ1-5	TRBV15	.	TGTGCCACCAGCAACAGACGATCCTATCAGCCCCAGCATTTT	CATSNRRSYQPQHF
.	TRBJ2-7	TRBV6-1	.	TGTGCCAGCAGGACACCCGTATCCACGGACGGAGAATCCTACGAGCAGTACTTC	CASRTPVSTDGESYEQYF
.	TRBJ2-7	TRBV7-9	.	TGTGCCAGCAGCCAATGGGGGTACGAGCAGTACTTC	CASSQWGYEQYF
.	TRBJ2-7	TRBV29-1	.	TGCAGCGTTGCATCTAAGGGCGAGCAGTACTTC	CSVASKGEQYF
.	TRBJ1-1	TRBV12-3/TRBV12-4	.	TGTGCCAGCAGTTTAGGGGGGCAGTTCATGAACCCTGAAGCTTTCTTT	CASSLGGQFMNPEAFF
.	TRBJ2-3	TRBV6-5	few	TGTGCCAGCGCAAGAGGGGGGACGCAGTATTTT	CASARGGTQYF
TRBD2	TRBJ2-3	TRBV12-3/TRBV12-4	.	TGTGCCAGCAGTCCACTAAGGCGGGGGAGCCTGGATTTT	CASSPLRRGSLDF
.	TRBJ2-3	TRBV24-1	few	TGTGCCACCAGGCAAGGGACAATCGGCACAGATACGCAGTATTTT	CATRQGTIGTDTQYF
TRBD1	TRBJ1-5	TRBV20-1	few	TGCAGTGCTAGGGGGACAGCCCTTAGCGGGCAGCCCCAGCATTTT	CSARGTALSGQPQHF
.	TRBJ2-3	TRBV7-2	.	TGTGCCAGCAGCCCAAGGAGACAGACTCGGGGGGATACGCAGTATTTT	CASSPRRQTRGDTQYF
.	TRBJ2-5	TRBV20-1	few	TGCAGTGTTATAAAAGAGACCCAGTACTTC	CSVIKETQYF
TRBD1	TRBJ1-1	TRBV12-3/TRBV12-4	.	TGTGCCAGCAGTACCCGGACAGGGGGAGCTTTCTTT	CASSTRTGGAFF
.	TRBJ2-7	TRBV4-2	.	TGTGCCAGCAGCCAAGAACTGTTTTCCTACGAGCAGTACTTC	CASSQELFSYEQYF
TRBD1	TRBJ1-1	TRBV6-1	.	TGTGCCAGCAGTGCCCAGACAGGGGGCACTGAAGCTTTCTTT	CASSAQTGGTEAFF
.	TRBJ2-3	TRBV10-3	.	TGTGCCATCAGTGGCCCAGATACGCAGTATTTT	CAISGPDTQYF
TRBD2	TRBJ2-5	TRBV4-2	.	TGTGCCAGCAGCCAAGCGGGGGGGTTGTGGGAGACCCAGTACTTC	CASSQAGGLWETQYF
.	TRBJ2-1	TRBV6-1	.	TGTGCCAGCAGTCTCAACGCGGAGAATGAGCAGTTCTTC	CASSLNAENEQFF
.	TRBJ2-3	TRBV29-1	few	TGCAGCGTGGGCAGTAACACAGATACGCAGTATTTT	CSVGSNTDTQYF
TRBD1	TRBJ2-7	TRBV20-1	.	TGCAGTGCTACTCGGACAGGAGCCGAGCAGTACTTC	CSATRTGAEQYF
.	TRBJ1-2	TRBV29-1	few	TGCAGCGTTGCGCAGGGGATGTACTATGGCTACACCTTC	CSVAQGMYYGYTF
.	TRBJ2-3	TRBV29-1	.	TGCAGCGTTGAAAGACAGACTACAGATACGCAGTATTTT	CSVERQTTDTQYF